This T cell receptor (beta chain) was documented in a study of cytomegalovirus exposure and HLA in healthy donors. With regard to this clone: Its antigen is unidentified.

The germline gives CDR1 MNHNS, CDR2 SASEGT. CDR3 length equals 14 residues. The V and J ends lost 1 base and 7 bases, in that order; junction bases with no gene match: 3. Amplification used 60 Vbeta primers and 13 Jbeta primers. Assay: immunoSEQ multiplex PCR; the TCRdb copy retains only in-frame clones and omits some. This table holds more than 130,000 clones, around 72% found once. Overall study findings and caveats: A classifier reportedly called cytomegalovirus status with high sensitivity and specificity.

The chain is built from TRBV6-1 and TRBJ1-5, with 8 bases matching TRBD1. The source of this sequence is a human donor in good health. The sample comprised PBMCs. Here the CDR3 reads CASSEVQGGQPQHF. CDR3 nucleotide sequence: TGTGCCAGCAGTGAAGTACAGGGGGGCCAGCCCCAGCATTTT.